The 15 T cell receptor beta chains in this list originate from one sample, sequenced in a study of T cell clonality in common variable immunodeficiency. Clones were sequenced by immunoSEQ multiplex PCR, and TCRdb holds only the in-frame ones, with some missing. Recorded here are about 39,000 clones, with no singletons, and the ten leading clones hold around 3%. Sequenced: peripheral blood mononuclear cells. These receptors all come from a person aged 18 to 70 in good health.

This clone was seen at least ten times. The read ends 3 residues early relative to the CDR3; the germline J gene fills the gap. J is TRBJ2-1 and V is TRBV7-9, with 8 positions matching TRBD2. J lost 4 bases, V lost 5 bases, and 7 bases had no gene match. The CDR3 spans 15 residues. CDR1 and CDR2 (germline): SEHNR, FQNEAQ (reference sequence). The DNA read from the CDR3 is TGTGCCAGCAGCGGAAGCGGGAGAGTTTACAATGAG. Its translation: CASSGSGRVYNE. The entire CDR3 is CASSGSGRVYNEQFF.

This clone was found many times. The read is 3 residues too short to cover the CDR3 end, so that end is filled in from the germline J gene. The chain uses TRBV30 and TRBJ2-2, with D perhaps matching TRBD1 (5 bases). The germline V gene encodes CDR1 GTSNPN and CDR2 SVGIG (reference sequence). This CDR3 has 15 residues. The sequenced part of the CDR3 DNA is TGTGCCTGGAGTTTAAGGGTCTCTGGGGCCAACGTG. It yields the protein CAWSLRVSGANV. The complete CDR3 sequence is CAWSLRVSGANVLFF. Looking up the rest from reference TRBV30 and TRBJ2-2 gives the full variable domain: SQTIHQWPATLVQPVGSPLSLECTVEGTSNPNLYWYRQAAGRGLQLLFYSVGIGQISSEVPQNLSASRPQDRQFILSSKKLLLSDSGFYLCAWSLRVSGANVLFFGEGSRLTVL.

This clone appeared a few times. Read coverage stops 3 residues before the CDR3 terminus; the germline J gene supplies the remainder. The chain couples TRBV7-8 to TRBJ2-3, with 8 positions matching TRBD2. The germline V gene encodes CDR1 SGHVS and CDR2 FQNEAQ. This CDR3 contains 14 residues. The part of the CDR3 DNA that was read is TGTGCCAGCAGCACTGTGGGCGGGGGGCTAGCG. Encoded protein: CASSTVGGGLA. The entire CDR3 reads CASSTVGGGLAQYF.

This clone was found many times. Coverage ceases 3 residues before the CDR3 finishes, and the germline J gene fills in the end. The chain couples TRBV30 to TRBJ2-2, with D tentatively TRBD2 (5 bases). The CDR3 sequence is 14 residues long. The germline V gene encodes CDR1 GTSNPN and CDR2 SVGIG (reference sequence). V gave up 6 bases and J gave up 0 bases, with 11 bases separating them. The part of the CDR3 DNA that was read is TGTGCCTGCGATACTAGGGCGAACACCGGGGAG. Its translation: CACDTRANTGE. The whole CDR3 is CACDTRANTGELFF.

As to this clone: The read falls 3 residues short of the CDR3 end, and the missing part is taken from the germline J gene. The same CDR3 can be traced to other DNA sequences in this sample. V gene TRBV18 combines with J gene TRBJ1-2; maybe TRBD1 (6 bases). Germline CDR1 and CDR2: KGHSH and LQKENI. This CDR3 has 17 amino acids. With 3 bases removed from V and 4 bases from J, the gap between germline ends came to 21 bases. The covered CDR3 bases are TGTGCCAGCTCACCCTCCCAGGACGTGGGGGCGGGCTATGGC. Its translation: CASSPSQDVGAGYG. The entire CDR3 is CASSPSQDVGAGYGYTF.

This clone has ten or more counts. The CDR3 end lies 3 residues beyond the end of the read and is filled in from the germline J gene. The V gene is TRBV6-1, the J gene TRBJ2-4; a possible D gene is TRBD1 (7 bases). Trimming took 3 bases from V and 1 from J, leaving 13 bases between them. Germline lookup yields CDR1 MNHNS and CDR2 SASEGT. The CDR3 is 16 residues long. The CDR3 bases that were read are TGTGCCAGCAGTGAGGAGGGGGCGCGGGCCAAAAACATT. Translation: CASSEEGARAKNI. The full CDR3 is CASSEEGARAKNIQYF.

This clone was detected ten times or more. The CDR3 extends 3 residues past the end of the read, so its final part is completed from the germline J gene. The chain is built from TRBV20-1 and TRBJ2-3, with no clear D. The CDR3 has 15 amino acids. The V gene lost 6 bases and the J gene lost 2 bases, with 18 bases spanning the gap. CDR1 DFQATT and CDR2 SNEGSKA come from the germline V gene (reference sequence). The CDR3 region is CSAPAGDSPTDTQYF. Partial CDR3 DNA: TGCAGTGCCCCAGCCGGAGACTCCCCCACAGATACG.

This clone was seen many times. The CDR3: CASSYREGPETQYF. Partial CDR3 DNA: TGTGCCAGCAGTTACCGGGAGGGGCCAGAGACC. The V gene is TRBV6-2 or TRBV6-3, the J gene TRBJ2-5, with 8 bases that match TRBD2. The read ends 3 residues early relative to the CDR3; the germline J gene fills the gap. The V and J ends lost 2 bases and 4 bases, in that order; junction bases with no gene match: 3. Germline CDR1 is MNHEY and CDR2 is SVGEGT. The CDR3 spans 14 residues.

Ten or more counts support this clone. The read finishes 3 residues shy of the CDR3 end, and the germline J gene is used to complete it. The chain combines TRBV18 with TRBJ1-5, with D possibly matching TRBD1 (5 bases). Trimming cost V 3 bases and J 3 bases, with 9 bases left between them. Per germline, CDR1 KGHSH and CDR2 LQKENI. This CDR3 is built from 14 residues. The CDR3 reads CASSPGGANQPQHF. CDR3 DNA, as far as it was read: TGTGCCAGCTCACCCGGAGGGGCCAATCAGCCC.

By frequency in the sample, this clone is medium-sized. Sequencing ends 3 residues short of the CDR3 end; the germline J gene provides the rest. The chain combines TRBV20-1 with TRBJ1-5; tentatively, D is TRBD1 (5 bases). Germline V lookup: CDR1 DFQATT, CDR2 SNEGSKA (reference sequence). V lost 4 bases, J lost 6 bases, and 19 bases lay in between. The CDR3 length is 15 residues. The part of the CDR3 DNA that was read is TGCAGTGCTACCTATGAGGGGTTTCAAAGTCAGCCC. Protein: CSATYEGFQSQP. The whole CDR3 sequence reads CSATYEGFQSQPQHF.

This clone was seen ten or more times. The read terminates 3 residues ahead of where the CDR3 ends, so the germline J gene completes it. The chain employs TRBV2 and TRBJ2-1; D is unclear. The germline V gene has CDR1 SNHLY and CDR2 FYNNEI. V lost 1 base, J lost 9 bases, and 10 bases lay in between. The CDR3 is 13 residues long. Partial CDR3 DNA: TGTGCCAGCAGTGAAGACGGTAGTTTTGAG. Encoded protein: CASSEDGSFE. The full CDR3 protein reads CASSEDGSFEQFF.

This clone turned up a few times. The sequenced CDR3 bases are TGTGCCAGCTCACCCGACAATTATCAGCCC. Protein sequence: CASSPDNYQP. The whole CDR3 protein is CASSPDNYQPQHF. This chain connects TRBV18 to TRBJ1-5; D not certain. Read data end 3 residues before the CDR3 end; the end is taken from the germline J gene. V shed 3 bases and J shed 5 bases, with 8 bases lying between them. The CDR3 runs to 13 residues. Looked up from germline, CDR1 is KGHSH and CDR2 is LQKENI. Combining the CDR3 with reference TRBV18 and TRBJ1-5 gives the whole variable domain NAGVMQNPRHLVRRRGQEARLRCSPMKGHSHVYWYRQLPEEGLKFMVYLQKENIIDESGMPKERFSAEFPKEGPSILRIQQVVRGDSAAYFCASSPDNYQPQHFGDGTRLSIL.

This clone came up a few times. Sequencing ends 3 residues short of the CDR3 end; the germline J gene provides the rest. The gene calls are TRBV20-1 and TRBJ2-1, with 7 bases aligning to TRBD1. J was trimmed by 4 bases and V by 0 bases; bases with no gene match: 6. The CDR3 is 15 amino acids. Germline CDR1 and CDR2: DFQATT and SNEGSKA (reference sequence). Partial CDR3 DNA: TGCAGTGCTAGAGATGTTACAGGGGCGTACAATGAG. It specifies CSARDVTGAYNE. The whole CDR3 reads CSARDVTGAYNEQFF.

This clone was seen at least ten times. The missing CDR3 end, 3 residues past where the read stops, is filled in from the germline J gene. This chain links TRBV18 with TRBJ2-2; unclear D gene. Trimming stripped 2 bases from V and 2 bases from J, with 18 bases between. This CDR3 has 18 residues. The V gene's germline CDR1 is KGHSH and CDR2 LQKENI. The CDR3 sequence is CASSPFRVADINTGELFF. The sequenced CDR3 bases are TGTGCCAGCTCACCATTCCGGGTAGCAGATATCAACACCGGGGAG.

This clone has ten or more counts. Here the CDR3 reads CASSEVAGTSYEQYF. Incomplete CDR3 DNA: TGTGCCAGCAGTGAGGTAGCGGGGACATCCTACGAG. The genes are TRBV6-1 and TRBJ2-7, with 8 bases that match TRBD2. With the read ending 3 residues before the CDR3 end, the germline J gene is used to fill in that end. Per germline, CDR1 MNHNS and CDR2 SASEGT. CDR3 length: 15 amino acids. V was pared by 3 bases and J by 1 base, with 5 bases of the junction left unmatched.